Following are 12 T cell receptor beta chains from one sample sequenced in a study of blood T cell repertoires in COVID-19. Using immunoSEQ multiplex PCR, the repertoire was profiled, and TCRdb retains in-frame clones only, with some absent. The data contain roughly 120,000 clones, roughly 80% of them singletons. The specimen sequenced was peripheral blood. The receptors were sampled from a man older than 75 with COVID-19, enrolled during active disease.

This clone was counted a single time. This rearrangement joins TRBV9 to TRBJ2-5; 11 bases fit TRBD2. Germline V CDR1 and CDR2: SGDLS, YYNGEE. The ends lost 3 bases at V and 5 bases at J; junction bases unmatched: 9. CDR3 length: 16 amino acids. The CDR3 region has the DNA TGTGCCAGCAGCGCTGGGACTAGCGGTGCTCAGGAGACCCAGTACTTC. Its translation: CASSAGTSGAQETQYF.

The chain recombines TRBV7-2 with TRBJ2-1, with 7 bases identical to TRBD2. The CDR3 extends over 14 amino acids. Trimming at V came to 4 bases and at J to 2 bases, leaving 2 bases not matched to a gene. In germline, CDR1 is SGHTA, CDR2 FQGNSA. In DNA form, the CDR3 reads TGTGCCAGCAGCTCCCTAGCGGCCTACAATGAGCAGTTCTTC. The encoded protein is CASSSLAAYNEQFF. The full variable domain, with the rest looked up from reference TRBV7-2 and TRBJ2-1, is GAGVSQSPSNKVTEKGKDVELRCDPISGHTALYWYRQSLGQGLEFLIYFQGNSAPDKSGLPSDRFSAERTGGSVSTLTIQRTQQEDSAVYLCASSSLAAYNEQFFGPGTRLTVL.

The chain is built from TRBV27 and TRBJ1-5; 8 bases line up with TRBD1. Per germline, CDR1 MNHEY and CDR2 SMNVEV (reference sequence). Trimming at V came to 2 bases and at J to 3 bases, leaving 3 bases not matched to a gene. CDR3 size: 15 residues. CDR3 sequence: CASSLGRGPNQPQHF. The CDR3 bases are TGTGCCAGCAGTTTAGGCAGGGGGCCCAATCAGCCCCAGCATTTT.

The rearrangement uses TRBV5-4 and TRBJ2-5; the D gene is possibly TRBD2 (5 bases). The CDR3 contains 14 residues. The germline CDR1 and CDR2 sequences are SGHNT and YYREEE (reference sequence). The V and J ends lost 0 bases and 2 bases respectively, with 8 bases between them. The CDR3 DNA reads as TGTGCCAGCAGCTTGGTGGGAGCTCAAGAGACCCAGTACTTC. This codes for CASSLVGAQETQYF.

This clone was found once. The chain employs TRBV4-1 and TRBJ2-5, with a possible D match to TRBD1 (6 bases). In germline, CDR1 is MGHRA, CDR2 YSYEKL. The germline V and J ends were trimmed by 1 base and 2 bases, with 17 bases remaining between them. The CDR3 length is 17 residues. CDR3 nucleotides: TGCGCCAGCAGCCAAGGCAGTTTGGGGGCTCGGCAAGAGACCCAGTACTTC. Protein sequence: CASSQGSLGARQETQYF.

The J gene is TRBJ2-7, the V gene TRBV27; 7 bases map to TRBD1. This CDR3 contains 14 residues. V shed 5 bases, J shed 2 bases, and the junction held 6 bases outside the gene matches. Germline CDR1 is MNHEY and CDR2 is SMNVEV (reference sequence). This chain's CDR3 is CASSRTGGTYEQYF. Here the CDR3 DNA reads TGTGCCAGCAGTCGGACAGGAGGAACCTACGAGCAGTACTTC.

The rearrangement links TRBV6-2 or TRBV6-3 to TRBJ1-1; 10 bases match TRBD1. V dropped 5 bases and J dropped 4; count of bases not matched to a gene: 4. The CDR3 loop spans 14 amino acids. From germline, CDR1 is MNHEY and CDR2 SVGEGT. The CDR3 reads CASSKGQGTTEAFF. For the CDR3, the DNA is TGTGCCAGCAGTAAGGGACAGGGGACCACTGAAGCTTTCTTT.

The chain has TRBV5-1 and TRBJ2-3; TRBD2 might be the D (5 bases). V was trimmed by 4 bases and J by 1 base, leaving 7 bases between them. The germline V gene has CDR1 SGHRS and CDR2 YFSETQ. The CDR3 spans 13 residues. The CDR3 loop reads CASSTEGTDTQYF. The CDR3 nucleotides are TGCGCCAGCAGCACGGAGGGCACAGATACGCAGTATTTT.

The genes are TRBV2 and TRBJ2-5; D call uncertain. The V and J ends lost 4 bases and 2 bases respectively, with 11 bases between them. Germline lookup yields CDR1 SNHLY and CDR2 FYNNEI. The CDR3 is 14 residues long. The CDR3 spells CASSGITVQETQYF. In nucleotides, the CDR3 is TGTGCCAGCAGTGGTATCACTGTACAAGAGACCCAGTACTTC. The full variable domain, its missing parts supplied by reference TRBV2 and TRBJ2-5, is EPEVTQTPSHQVTQMGQEVILRCVPISNHLYFYWYRQILGQKVEFLVSFYNNEISEKSEIFDDQFSVERPDGSNFTLKIRSTKLEDSAMYFCASSGITVQETQYFGPGTRLLVL.

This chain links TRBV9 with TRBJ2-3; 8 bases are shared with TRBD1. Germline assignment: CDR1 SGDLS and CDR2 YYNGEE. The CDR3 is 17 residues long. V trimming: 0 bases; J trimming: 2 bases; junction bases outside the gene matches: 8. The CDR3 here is CASSVDPGTGHTDTQYF. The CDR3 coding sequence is TGTGCCAGCAGCGTAGACCCCGGGACAGGCCACACAGATACGCAGTATTTT.

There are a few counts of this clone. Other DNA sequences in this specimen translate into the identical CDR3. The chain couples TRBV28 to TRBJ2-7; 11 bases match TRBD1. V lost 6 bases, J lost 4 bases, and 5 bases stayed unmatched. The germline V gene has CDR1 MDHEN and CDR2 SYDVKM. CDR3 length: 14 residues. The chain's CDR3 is CASSPGTGGYEQYF. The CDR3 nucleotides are TGTGCCAGCAGCCCCGGGACAGGGGGATACGAGCAGTACTTC.

The DNA of the CDR3 is TGCGCCAGCAGCTTGGCCGGGGGAATTCAGCCCCAGCATTTT. Its translation is CASSLAGGIQPQHF. The chain couples TRBV5-1 to TRBJ1-5; D perhaps matches TRBD1 (5 bases). V was clipped by 0 bases and J by 6 bases, with 10 bases between them. Germline V gives CDR1 SGHRS, CDR2 YFSETQ. The CDR3 runs 14 residues. Using reference TRBV5-1 and TRBJ1-5 for the parts outside the CDR3, the full variable domain is KAGVTQTPRYLIKTRGQQVTLSCSPISGHRSVSWYQQTPGQGLQFLFEYFSETQRNKGNFPGRFSGRQFSNSRSEMNVSTLELGDSALYLCASSLAGGIQPQHFGDGTRLSIL.